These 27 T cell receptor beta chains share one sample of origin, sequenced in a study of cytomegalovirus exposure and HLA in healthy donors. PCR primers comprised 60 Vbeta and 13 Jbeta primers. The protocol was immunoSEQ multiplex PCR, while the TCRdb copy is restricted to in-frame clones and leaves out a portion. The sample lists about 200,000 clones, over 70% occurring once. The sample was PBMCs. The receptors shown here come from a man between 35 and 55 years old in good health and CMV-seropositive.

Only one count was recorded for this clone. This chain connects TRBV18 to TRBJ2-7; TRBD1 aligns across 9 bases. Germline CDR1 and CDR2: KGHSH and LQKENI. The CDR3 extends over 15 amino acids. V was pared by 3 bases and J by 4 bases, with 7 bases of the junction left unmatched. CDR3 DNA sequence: TGTGCCAGCTCACCCCGCGGGACAGGGAAATACGAGCAGTACTTC. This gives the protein CASSPRGTGKYEQYF.

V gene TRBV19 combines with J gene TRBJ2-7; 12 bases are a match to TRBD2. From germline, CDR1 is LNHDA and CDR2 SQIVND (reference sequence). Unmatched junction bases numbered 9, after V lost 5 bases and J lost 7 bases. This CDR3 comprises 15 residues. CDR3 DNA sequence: TGTGCCAGTAGTGACCGGACTAGCGGGAAGGAGGAGCAGTACTTC. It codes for CASSDRTSGKEEQYF. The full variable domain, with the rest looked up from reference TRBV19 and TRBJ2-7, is DGGITQSPKYLFRKEGQNVTLSCEQNLNHDAMYWYRQDPGQGLRLIYYSQIVNDFQKGDIAEGYSVSREKKESFPLTVTSAQKNPTAFYLCASSDRTSGKEEQYFGPGTRLTVT.

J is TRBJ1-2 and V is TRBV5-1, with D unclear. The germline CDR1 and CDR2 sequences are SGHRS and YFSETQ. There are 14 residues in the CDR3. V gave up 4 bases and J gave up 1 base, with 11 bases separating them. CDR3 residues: CASSPGTINYGYTF. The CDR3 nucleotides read TGCGCCAGCAGCCCGGGAACAATTAACTATGGCTACACCTTC.

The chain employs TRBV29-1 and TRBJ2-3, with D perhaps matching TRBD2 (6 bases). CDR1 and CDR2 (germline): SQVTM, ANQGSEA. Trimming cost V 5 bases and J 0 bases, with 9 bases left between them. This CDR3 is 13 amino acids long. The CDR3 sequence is CSVREPSTDTQYF. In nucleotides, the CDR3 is TGCAGCGTTCGGGAGCCTAGCACAGATACGCAGTATTTT.

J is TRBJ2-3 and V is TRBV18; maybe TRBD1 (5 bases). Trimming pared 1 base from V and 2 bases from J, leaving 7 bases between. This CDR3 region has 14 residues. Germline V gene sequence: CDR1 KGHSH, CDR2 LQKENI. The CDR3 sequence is CASSPQGLTDTQYF. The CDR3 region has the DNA TGTGCCAGCTCACCACAGGGGCTCACAGATACGCAGTATTTT.

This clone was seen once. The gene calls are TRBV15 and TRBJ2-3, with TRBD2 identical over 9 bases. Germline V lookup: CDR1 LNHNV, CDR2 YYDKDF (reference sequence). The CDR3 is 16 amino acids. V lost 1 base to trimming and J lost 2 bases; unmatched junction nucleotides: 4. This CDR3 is CATSRGLAGHTDTQYF. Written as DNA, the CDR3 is TGTGCCACCAGCAGAGGGCTAGCGGGACACACAGATACGCAGTATTTT.

CDR3 DNA: TGTGCCAGCAGTTTCGGGTTTGGGGGGGAAGGGCAAGAGACCCAGTACTTC. Its protein is CASSFGFGGEGQETQYF. This chain links TRBV28 with TRBJ2-5; 7 bases line up with TRBD2. V was clipped by 3 bases and J by 2 bases; unmatched bases: 12. There are 17 residues in the CDR3. CDR1 MDHEN and CDR2 SYDVKM come from the germline V gene. Full variable domain (missing parts from reference TRBV28 and TRBJ2-5): DVKVTQSSRYLVKRTGEKVFLECVQDMDHENMFWYRQDPGLGLRLIYFSYDVKMKEKGDIPEGYSVSREKKERFSLILESASTNQTSMYLCASSFGFGGEGQETQYFGPGTRLLVL.

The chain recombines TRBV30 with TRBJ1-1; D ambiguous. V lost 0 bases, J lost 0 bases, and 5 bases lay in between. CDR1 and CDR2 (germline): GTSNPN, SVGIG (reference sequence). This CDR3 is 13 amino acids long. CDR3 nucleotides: TGTGCCTGGAGTGTACATATGAACACTGAAGCTTTCTTT. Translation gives CAWSVHMNTEAFF.

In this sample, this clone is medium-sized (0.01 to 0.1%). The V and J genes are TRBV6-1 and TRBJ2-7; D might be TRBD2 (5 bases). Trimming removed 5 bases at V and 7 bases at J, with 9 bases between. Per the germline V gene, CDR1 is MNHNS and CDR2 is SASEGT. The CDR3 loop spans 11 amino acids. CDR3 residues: CASSNGGEQYF. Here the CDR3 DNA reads TGTGCCAGCAGTAACGGAGGAGAGCAGTACTTC.

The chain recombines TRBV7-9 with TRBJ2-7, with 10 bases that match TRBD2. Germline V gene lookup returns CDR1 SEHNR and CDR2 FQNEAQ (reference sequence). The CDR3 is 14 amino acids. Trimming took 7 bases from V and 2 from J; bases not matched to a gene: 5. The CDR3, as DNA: TGTGCCAGCACCCAAGCGGGAGGGCCCTACGAGCAGTACTTC. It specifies CASTQAGGPYEQYF.

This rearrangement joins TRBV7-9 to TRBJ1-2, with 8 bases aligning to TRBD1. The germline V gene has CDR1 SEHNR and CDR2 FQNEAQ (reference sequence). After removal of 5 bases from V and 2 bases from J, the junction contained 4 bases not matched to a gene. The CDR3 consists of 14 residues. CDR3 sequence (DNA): TGTGCCAGCAGCACGGGACAGGCGAACTATGGCTACACCTTC. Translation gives CASSTGQANYGYTF.

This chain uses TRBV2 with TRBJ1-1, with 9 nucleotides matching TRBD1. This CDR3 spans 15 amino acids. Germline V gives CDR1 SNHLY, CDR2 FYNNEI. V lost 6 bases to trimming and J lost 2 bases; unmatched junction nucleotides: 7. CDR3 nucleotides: TGTGCCAGCAGGCAAGGGACAGGGATAAACACTGAAGCTTTCTTT. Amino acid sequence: CASRQGTGINTEAFF.

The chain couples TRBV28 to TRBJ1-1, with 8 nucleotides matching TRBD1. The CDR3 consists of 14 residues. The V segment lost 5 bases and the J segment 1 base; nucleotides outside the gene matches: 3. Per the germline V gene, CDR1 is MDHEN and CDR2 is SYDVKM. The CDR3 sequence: CASSTGGPNTEAFF. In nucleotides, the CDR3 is TGTGCCAGCAGTACAGGGGGACCGAACACTGAAGCTTTCTTT.

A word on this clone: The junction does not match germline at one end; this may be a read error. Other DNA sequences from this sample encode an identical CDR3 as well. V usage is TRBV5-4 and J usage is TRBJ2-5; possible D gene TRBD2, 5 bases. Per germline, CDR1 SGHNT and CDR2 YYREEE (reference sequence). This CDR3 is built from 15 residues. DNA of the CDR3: TGCGCCAGCAGCTTGGCGGCTAGCTCTGCGGGGACCCAGTACTTC. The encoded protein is CASSLAASSAGTQYF.

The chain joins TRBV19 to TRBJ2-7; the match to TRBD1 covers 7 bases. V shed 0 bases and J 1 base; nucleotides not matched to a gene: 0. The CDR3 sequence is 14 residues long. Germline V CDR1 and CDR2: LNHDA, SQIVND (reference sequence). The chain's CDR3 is CASSIETGSYEQYF. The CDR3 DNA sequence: TGTGCCAGTAGTATAGAGACAGGGTCCTACGAGCAGTACTTC.

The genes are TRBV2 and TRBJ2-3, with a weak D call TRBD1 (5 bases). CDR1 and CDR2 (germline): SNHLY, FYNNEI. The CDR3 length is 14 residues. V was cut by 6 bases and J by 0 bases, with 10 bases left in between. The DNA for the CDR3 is TGTGCCAGCAGGGCAGGGCCTAGCACAGATACGCAGTATTTT. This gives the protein CASRAGPSTDTQYF.

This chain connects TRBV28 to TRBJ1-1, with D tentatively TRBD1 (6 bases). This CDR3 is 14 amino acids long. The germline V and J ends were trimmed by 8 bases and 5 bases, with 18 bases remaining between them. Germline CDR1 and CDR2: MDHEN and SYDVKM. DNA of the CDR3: TGTGCCAGCCCTCCAGCAGCGGGGGCAACTGAAGCTTTCTTT. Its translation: CASPPAAGATEAFF.

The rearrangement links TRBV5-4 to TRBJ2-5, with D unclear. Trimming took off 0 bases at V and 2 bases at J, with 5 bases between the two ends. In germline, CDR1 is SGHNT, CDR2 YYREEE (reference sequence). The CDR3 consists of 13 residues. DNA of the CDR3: TGTGCCAGCAGCTTGGGCGGACAAGAGACCCAGTACTTC. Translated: CASSLGGQETQYF.

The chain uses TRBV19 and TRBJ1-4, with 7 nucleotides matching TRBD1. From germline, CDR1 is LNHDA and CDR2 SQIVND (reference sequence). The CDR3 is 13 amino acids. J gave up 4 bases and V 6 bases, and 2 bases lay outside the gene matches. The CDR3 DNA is TGTGCCAGTAGGGACAGGCTTAATGAAAAACTGTTTTTT. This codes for CASRDRLNEKLFF. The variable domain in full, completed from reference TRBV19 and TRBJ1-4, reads DGGITQSPKYLFRKEGQNVTLSCEQNLNHDAMYWYRQDPGQGLRLIYYSQIVNDFQKGDIAEGYSVSREKKESFPLTVTSAQKNPTAFYLCASRDRLNEKLFFGSGTQLSVL.

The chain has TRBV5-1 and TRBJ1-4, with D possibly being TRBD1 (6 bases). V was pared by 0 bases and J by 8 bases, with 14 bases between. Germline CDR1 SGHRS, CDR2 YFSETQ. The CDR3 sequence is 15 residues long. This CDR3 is CASSLDTGGGEKLFF. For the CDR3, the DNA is TGCGCCAGCAGCTTGGACACGGGGGGCGGGGAAAAACTGTTTTTT.

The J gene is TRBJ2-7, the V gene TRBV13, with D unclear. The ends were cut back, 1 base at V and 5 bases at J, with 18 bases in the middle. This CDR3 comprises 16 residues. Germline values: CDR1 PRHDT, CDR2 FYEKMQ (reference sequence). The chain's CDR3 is CASSLATRKMYNEQYF. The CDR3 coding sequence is TGTGCCAGCAGCTTAGCCACCAGAAAGATGTACAACGAGCAGTACTTC.

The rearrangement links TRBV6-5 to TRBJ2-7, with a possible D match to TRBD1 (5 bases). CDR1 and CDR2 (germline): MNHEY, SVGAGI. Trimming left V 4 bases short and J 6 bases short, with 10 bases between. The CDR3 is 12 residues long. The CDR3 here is CASSSQGFEQYF. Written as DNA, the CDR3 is TGTGCCAGCAGTTCCCAGGGATTCGAGCAGTACTTC.

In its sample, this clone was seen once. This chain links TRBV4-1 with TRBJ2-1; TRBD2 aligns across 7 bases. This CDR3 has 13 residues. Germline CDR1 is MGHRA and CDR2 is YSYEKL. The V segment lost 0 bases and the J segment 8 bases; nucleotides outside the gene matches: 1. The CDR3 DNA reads TGCGCCAGCAGCCAAGATGGGGGGGATGAGCAGTTCTTC. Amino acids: CASSQDGGDEQFF.

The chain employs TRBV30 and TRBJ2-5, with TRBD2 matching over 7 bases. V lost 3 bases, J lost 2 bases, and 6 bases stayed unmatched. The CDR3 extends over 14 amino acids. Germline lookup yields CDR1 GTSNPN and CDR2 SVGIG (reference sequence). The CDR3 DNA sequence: TGTGCCTGGAGCGGGACTACCAGACAAGAGACCCAGTACTTC. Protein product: CAWSGTTRQETQYF.

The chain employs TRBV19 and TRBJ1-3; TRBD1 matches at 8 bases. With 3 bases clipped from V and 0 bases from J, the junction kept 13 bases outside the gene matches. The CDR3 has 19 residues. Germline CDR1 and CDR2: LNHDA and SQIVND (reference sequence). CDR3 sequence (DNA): TGTGCCAGTAGTATCGGCGACAGGGGACCGGAAAGCTCTGGAAACACCATATATTTT. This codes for CASSIGDRGPESSGNTIYF.

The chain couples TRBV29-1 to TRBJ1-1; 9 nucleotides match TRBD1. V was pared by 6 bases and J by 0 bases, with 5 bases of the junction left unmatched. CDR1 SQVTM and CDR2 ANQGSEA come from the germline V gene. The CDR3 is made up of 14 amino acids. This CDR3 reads CSVRWDRVNTEAFF. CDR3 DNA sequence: TGCAGCGTGAGATGGGACAGGGTGAACACTGAAGCTTTCTTT.

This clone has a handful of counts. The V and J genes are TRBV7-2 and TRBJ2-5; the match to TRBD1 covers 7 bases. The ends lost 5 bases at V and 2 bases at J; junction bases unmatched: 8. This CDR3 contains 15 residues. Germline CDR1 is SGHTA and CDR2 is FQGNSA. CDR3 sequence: CASSATGTAQETQYF. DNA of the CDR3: TGTGCCAGCAGCGCCACCGGGACAGCTCAAGAGACCCAGTACTTC.